These 27 T cell receptor beta chains were all obtained from the same sample, sequenced in a study of T cells in Graves' hyperthyroidism and ophthalmopathy (dated by TCRdb to about 2019). The library was produced with multiplex PCR. Sequencing used an Illumina HiSeq 2000. The TCR beta CDR3 regions were amplified from the RNA transcripts. The first round of RT-PCR for the TCR CDR3 was performed with the HTBI primer set and the Qiagen OneStep RT-PCR kit. TCRdb cleaned the public reads at Q25 with fastp, built clones with MiXCR and kept in-frame beta chains. Rows with a matching CDR3 protein are joined into one entry that keeps the most common DNA and genes. This sample is represented by hundreds of thousands of distinct CDR3 sequences; 14% to 15% of them were singletons. Around a third of the sample comes from the top ten. The sequenced sample was blood. These receptors all come from a woman aged 25 to 45 with Graves' hyperthyroidism.

Many counts were recorded for this clonotype. Here the CDR3 DNA reads TGTGCCACCAGTGATTTTTCTAGCCAAGAGACCCAGTACTTC. Translated, it gives CATSDFSSQETQYF. This chain joins TRBV24-1 and TRBJ2-5; D gene unclear. Germline values: CDR1 KGHDR, CDR2 SFDVKD. The CDR3 covers 14 residues. The V end was cut by 1 base, the J end by 1 base, with 6 bases between.

This clonotype was seen at least ten times. The V gene is TRBV28, the J gene TRBJ1-2; D ambiguous. Germline CDR1 is MDHEN and CDR2 is SYDVKM. Trimming shortened V by 5 bases and J by 11 bases, and 3 bases separated the two germline ends. This CDR3 is 8 amino acids long. The CDR3 region is CASSQYTF. CDR3 bases: TGTGCCAGCAGTCAATACACCTTC.

This clonotype showed up just a few times. The rearrangement uses TRBV24-1 and TRBJ2-2; 9 nucleotides agree with TRBD1. Germline V gives CDR1 KGHDR, CDR2 SFDVKD. With 5 bases clipped from V and 7 bases from J, the junction kept 7 bases outside the gene matches. This CDR3 is built from 15 residues. In nucleotides, the CDR3 is TGTGCCACCAGTGCCGTAGGGACAGGGAGCGGGGAGCTGTTTTTT. It specifies CATSAVGTGSGELFF.

This clonotype has a handful of counts. This chain joins TRBV6-1 and TRBJ1-1, with D uncertain. The V end was cut by 5 bases, the J end by 4 bases, with 11 bases between. Germline-derived CDR1 and CDR2 are MNHNS and SASEGT. The CDR3 has 13 amino acids. The CDR3 coding sequence is TGTGCCAGCAGTCGGAACGAGCGCACTGAAGCTTTCTTT. Translating it yields CASSRNERTEAFF.

The chain combines TRBV7-6 with TRBJ2-2, with D possibly TRBD2 on 6 matching bases. The V end was cut by 4 bases, the J end by 4 bases, with 19 bases between. CDR1 and CDR2 (germline): SGHVS, FNYEAQ. The CDR3 totals 17 residues. CDR3 in DNA: TGTGCCAGCAGCTCGCAAAGCGAAGCGGGCCTCACCGGGGAGCTGTTTTTT. Translating gives CASSSQSEAGLTGELFF.

This clonotype was observed a handful of times. V usage is TRBV3-1 and J usage is TRBJ2-7, with 11 bases that match TRBD2. The CDR3 contains 17 residues. V gave up 5 bases and J gave up 2 bases; unmatched junction bases: 11. CDR1 is LGHDT and CDR2 is YNNKEL in the germline V gene (reference sequence). The CDR3: CASSELAGVPNPYEQYF. For the CDR3, the DNA is TGTGCCAGCAGCGAACTAGCGGGAGTTCCGAACCCCTACGAGCAGTACTTC.

V is TRBV29-1 and J is TRBJ2-3, with 10 bases that match TRBD2. Germline trimming cut 3 bases from V and 0 bases from J; bases unmatched to any gene: 3. Germline V gene lookup returns CDR1 SQVTM and CDR2 ANQGSEA. This CDR3 has 15 residues. CDR3 nucleotides: TGCAGCGTTGACGCGACTAGCGGGAGCACAGATACGCAGTATTTT. This encodes CSVDATSGSTDTQYF.

The J gene is TRBJ1-3, the V gene TRBV6-2 or TRBV6-3; TRBD1 might be the D (6 bases). Germline V CDR1 and CDR2: MNHEY, SVGEGT. The CDR3 has 16 amino acids. V lost 7 bases, J lost 1 base, and 17 bases lay in between. As DNA, the CDR3 is TGTGCCAGCACCCCATTGGGGGCTAGATCTGGAAACACCATATATTTT. Amino acids: CASTPLGARSGNTIYF.

In its sample, this clonotype was seen many times. A read error may explain this, as a much larger clone is one base away. The CDR3 region has the DNA TGTGCCAGCAGGGCACGGGTTTACAATGAGCAGTTCTTC. This gives the protein CASRARVYNEQFF. The chain couples TRBV28 to TRBJ2-1; D is uncertain. The CDR3 loop spans 13 amino acids. Germline values: CDR1 MDHEN, CDR2 SYDVKM. Trimming shortened V by 6 bases and J by 4 bases, and 10 bases separated the two germline ends. The whole variable domain, filled in from reference TRBV28 and TRBJ2-1, reads DVKVTQSSRYLVKRTGEKVFLECVQDMDHENMFWYRQDPGLGLRLIYFSYDVKMKEKGDIPEGYSVSREKKERFSLILESASTNQTSMYLCASRARVYNEQFFGPGTRLTVL.

The chain couples TRBV4-1 to TRBJ2-2; D remains ambiguous. CDR1 and CDR2 from the germline V gene are MGHRA and YSYEKL. The CDR3 extends over 14 amino acids. Trimming removed 1 base at V and 4 bases at J, with 7 bases between. The CDR3 reads CASSQGPFTGELFF. The CDR3 nucleotides read TGCGCCAGCAGCCAAGGGCCCTTCACCGGGGAGCTGTTTTTT.

The chain employs TRBV24-1 and TRBJ1-2; the match to TRBD1 covers 10 bases. Germline V gives CDR1 KGHDR, CDR2 SFDVKD. The CDR3 loop spans 15 amino acids. The trim removed 7 bases at V and 0 bases at J, leaving 4 bases unmatched. For the CDR3, the DNA is TGTGCCACCAGAAGCGGACAGGGGGCTAACTATGGCTACACCTTC. Its translation is CATRSGQGANYGYTF.

This clonotype came up a few times. The chain uses TRBV7-9 and TRBJ2-3; TRBD2 agrees at 9 bases. The ends lost 4 bases at V and 1 base at J; junction bases unmatched: 6. Germline CDR1 SEHNR, CDR2 FQNEAQ (reference sequence). This CDR3 comprises 16 residues. This CDR3 is CASSSRLAARTDTQYF. CDR3 sequence (DNA): TGTGCCAGCAGCTCGAGACTAGCGGCCCGCACAGATACGCAGTATTTT.

The table lists this clonotype with many counts. The rearrangement uses TRBV10-3 and TRBJ1-1; D ambiguous. This CDR3 region has 16 residues. The ends were cut back, 0 bases at V and 1 base at J, with 12 bases in the middle. Germline V gene data show CDR1 as ENHRY and CDR2 as SYGVKD. CDR3 sequence (DNA): TGTGCCATCAGTGAGTCAACACGGAAAGGGAACACTGAAGCTTTCTTT. Residues: CAISESTRKGNTEAFF.

This clonotype occurred many times. The genes are TRBV30 and TRBJ1-5; maybe TRBD1 (6 bases). The CDR3 consists of 14 residues. V was clipped by 6 bases and J by 1 base, with 13 bases between them. Germline lookup yields CDR1 GTSNPN and CDR2 SVGIG (reference sequence). CDR3 DNA sequence: TGTGCCTGTGGGGACACGGAAAGCAATCAGCCCCAGCATTTT. It is translated as CACGDTESNQPQHF.

At least ten counts were recorded for this clonotype. The J gene is TRBJ1-2, the V gene TRBV28; a possible D gene is TRBD1 (6 bases). This CDR3 spans 13 amino acids. V lost 10 bases to trimming and J lost 3 bases, with 15 bases between them. The germline V gene has CDR1 MDHEN and CDR2 SYDVKM. CDR3 DNA sequence: TGTGCCAACGCCGGGGGGGCAGACTATGGCTACACCTTC. This encodes CANAGGADYGYTF.

The chain combines TRBV29-1 with TRBJ2-2; D gene ambiguous. Germline V gives CDR1 SQVTM, CDR2 ANQGSEA. The germline V and J ends were trimmed by 3 bases and 1 base, with 6 bases remaining between them. CDR3 length: 13 amino acids. The CDR3 loop is CSVDSVNTGELFF. CDR3 DNA: TGCAGCGTTGACTCGGTGAACACCGGGGAGCTGTTTTTT.

This chain joins TRBV20-1 and TRBJ1-6; tentative D call: TRBD1 (6 bases). There are 17 residues in the CDR3. Trimming stripped 5 bases from V and 2 bases from J, with 19 bases between. Germline V gene data show CDR1 as DFQATT and CDR2 as SNEGSKA (reference sequence). This CDR3 is CSAPHLGRGTYNSPLHF. In DNA form, the CDR3 reads TGCAGTGCTCCCCACCTTGGGAGGGGGACCTATAATTCACCCCTCCACTTT.

This clonotype was seen a few times. The chain links TRBV20-1 to TRBJ2-3; 7 bases are shared with TRBD1. With 6 bases clipped from V and 1 base from J, the junction kept 7 bases outside the gene matches. Germline V CDR1 and CDR2: DFQATT, SNEGSKA (reference sequence). The CDR3 is 14 residues long. The CDR3 bases are TGCAGTGCCACCGCAGGGGGACGCACAGATACGCAGTATTTT. Translated: CSATAGGRTDTQYF.

This clonotype has a count of ten or more. This rearrangement joins TRBV7-3 to TRBJ2-1, with TRBD1 identical over 7 bases. This CDR3 spans 13 amino acids. Germline V gene data show CDR1 as SGHTA and CDR2 as FQGTGA. The trim removed 5 bases at V and 5 bases at J, leaving 3 bases unmatched. CDR3 region: CASSDRAHNEQFF. The CDR3 region has the DNA TGTGCCAGCAGCGACAGGGCGCACAATGAGCAGTTCTTC.

The V and J genes are TRBV24-1 and TRBJ1-5, with D tentatively TRBD1 (5 bases). The V end lost 5 bases, the J end lost 1 base, and 14 bases lay between the germline ends. Germline CDR1 reads KGHDR; CDR2 reads SFDVKD. This CDR3 has 16 amino acids. The CDR3 region is CATSGVQGMSNQPQHF. The CDR3 DNA is TGTGCCACCAGTGGTGTGCAGGGTATGAGCAATCAGCCCCAGCATTTT.

The CDR3 nucleotides are TGCAGCGTTGCGGCTGCGGGAGGGCCCTACGAGCAGTACTTC. Its translation is CSVAAAGGPYEQYF. The chain joins TRBV29-1 to TRBJ2-7, with 9 bases that match TRBD2. Germline V CDR1 and CDR2: SQVTM, ANQGSEA. The CDR3 is made up of 14 amino acids. Germline trimming cut 4 bases from V and 2 bases from J; bases unmatched to any gene: 6.

Ten or more counts support this clonotype. This chain links TRBV30 with TRBJ2-5; the D gene is possibly TRBD2 (6 bases). Trimming removed 0 bases at V and 9 bases at J, with 17 bases between. CDR1 and CDR2 (germline): GTSNPN, SVGIG (reference sequence). The CDR3 runs 14 residues. In DNA form, the CDR3 reads TGTGCCTGGAGTGTAGGGCCGGGAGAGAAGGCCCAGTACTTC. It translates to CAWSVGPGEKAQYF.

The V and J genes are TRBV7-2 and TRBJ2-1; D is ambiguous. Germline-derived CDR1 and CDR2 are SGHTA and FQGNSA. V lost 2 bases, J lost 4 bases, and 15 bases lay in between. CDR3 size: 16 residues. CDR3 amino acids: CASSLQVTDGYNEQFF. The CDR3 DNA reads as TGTGCCAGCAGCTTACAGGTTACGGACGGATACAATGAGCAGTTCTTC.

The sample holds a few counts of this clonotype. This chain connects TRBV14 to TRBJ2-5; TRBD2 agrees at 10 bases. CDR1 and CDR2 (germline): SGHDN, FVKESK. J was trimmed by 3 bases and V by 1 base; bases with no gene match: 2. The CDR3 covers 15 residues. CDR3 sequence: CASSQGLAGEETQYF. The DNA of the CDR3 is TGTGCCAGCAGCCAAGGCCTAGCGGGAGAAGAGACCCAGTACTTC.

This clonotype was counted ten times or more. This chain connects TRBV28 to TRBJ2-1; D remains ambiguous. Germline CDR1 MDHEN, CDR2 SYDVKM. This CDR3 contains 15 residues. Trimming removed 6 bases from V and 0 bases from J, with 12 bases in between. The CDR3 region is CASSMDVSSYNEQFF. For the CDR3, the DNA is TGTGCCAGCAGCATGGACGTAAGCTCCTACAATGAGCAGTTCTTC.

Ten or more counts support this clonotype. This chain connects TRBV5-1 to TRBJ1-1; TRBD1 might be the D (5 bases). Germline CDR1 SGHRS, CDR2 YFSETQ. The V gene lost 6 bases and the J gene lost 3 bases, with 15 bases spanning the gap. CDR3 length: 14 amino acids. Here the CDR3 reads CASMETLGDTEAFF. CDR3 coding DNA: TGCGCCAGCATGGAAACCTTGGGGGACACTGAAGCTTTCTTT.

This clonotype was observed many times. The chain uses TRBV28 and TRBJ2-3; D remains unclear. Deletions cut 2 bases from V and 7 bases from J, with 10 bases between. CDR1 and CDR2 (germline): MDHEN, SYDVKM. This CDR3 contains 13 residues. CDR3 coding DNA: TGTGCCAGCAGTTTAGGTGGGGTCAATACGCAGTATTTT. Its translation is CASSLGGVNTQYF.